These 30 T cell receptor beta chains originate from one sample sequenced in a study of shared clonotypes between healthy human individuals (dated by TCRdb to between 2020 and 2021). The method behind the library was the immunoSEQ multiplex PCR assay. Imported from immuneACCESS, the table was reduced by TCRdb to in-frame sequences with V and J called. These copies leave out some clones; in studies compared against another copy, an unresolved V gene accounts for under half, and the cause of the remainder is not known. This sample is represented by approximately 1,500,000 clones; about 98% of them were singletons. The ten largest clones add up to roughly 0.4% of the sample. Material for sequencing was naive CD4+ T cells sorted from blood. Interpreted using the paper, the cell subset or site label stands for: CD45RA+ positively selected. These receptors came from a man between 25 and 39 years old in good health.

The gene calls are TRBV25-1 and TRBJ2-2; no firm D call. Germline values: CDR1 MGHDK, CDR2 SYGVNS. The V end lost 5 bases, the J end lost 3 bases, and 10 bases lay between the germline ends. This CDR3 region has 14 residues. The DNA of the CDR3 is TGTGCCAGCAGTCGAGACATGTACACCGGGGAGCTGTTTTTT. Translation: CASSRDMYTGELFF.

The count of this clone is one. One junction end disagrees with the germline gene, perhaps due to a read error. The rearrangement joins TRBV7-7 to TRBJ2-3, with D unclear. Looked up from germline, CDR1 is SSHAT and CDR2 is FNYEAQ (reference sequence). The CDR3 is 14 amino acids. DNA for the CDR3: TGTGCTAGCAGCTTAGGGCTCAGCACAGATACGCAGTATTTT. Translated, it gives CASSLGLSTDTQYF.

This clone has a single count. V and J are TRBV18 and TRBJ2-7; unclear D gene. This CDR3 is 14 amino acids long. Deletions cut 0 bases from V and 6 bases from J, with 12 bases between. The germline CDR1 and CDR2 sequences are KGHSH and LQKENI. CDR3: CASSPPVGFFEQYF. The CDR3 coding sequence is TGTGCCAGCTCACCACCTGTAGGGTTTTTCGAGCAGTACTTC.

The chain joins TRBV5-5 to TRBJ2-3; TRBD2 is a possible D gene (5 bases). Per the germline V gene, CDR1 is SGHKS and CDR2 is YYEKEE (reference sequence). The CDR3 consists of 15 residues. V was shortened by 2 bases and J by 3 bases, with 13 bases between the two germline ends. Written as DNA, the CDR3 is TGTGCCAGCAGCTTCGGGCCCTCGGGGACAGATACGCAGTATTTT. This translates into CASSFGPSGTDTQYF.

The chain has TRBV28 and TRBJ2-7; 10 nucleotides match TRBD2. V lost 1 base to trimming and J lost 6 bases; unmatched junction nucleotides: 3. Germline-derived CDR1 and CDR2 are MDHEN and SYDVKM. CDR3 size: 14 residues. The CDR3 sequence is CASSLSVAGGEQYF. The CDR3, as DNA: TGTGCCAGCAGTTTATCGGTAGCGGGAGGCGAGCAGTACTTC.

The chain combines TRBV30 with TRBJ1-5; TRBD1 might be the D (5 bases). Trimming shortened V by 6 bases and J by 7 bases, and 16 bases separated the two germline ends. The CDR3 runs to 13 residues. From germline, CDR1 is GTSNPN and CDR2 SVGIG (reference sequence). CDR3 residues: CACNGGTGQPQHF. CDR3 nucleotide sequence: TGTGCCTGTAACGGGGGGACCGGACAGCCCCAGCATTTT.

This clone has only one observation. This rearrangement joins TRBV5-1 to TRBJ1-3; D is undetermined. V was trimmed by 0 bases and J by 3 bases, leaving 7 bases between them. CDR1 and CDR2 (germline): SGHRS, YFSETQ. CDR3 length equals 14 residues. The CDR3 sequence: CASSLGPYGNTIYF. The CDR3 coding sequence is TGCGCCAGCAGCTTGGGGCCATATGGAAACACCATATATTTT.

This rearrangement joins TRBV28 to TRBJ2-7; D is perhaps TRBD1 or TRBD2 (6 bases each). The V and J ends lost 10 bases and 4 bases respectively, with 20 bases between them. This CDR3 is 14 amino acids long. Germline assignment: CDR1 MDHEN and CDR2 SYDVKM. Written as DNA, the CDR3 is TGTGCCAACTCCGCCCGGGGGCAGGGGTACGAGCAGTACTTC. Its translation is CANSARGQGYEQYF.

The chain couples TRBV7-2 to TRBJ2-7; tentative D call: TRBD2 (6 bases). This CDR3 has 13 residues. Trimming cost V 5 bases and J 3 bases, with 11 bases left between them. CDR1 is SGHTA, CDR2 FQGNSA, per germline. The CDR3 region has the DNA TGTGCCAGCAGCCCAGGGACTTACTACGAGCAGTACTTC. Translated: CASSPGTYYEQYF.

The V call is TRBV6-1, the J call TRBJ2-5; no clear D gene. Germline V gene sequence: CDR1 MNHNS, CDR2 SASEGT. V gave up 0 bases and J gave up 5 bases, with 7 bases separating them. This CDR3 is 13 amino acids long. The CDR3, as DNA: TGTGCCAGCAGTGAAGCTGTAACGGAGACCCAGTACTTC. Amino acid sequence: CASSEAVTETQYF.

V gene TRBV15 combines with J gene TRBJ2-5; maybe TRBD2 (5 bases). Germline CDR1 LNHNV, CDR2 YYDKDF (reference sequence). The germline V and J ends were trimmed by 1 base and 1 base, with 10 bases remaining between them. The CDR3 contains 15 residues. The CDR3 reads CATSRVGESQETQYF. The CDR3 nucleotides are TGTGCCACCAGCAGAGTCGGGGAAAGCCAAGAGACCCAGTACTTC.

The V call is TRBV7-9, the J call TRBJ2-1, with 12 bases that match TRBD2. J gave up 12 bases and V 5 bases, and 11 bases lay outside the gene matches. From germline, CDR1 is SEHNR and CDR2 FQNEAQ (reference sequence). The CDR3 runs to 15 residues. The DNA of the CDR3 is TGTGCCAGCAGCCCGAAGACTAGCGGGAGAAAAGGGCAGTTCTTC. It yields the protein CASSPKTSGRKGQFF.

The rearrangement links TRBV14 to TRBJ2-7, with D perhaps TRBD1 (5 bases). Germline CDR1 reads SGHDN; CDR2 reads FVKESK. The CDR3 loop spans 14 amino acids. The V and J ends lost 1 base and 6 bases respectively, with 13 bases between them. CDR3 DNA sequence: TGTGCCAGCAGCCAAGTACAGGTGCAAGGCGAGCAGTACTTC. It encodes CASSQVQVQGEQYF.

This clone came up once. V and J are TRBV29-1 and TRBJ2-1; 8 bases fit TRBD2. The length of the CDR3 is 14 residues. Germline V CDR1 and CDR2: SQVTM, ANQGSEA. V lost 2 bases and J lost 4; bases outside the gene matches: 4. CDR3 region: CSVELRGRYNEQFF. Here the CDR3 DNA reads TGCAGCGTTGAATTGCGCGGGAGGTACAATGAGCAGTTCTTC.

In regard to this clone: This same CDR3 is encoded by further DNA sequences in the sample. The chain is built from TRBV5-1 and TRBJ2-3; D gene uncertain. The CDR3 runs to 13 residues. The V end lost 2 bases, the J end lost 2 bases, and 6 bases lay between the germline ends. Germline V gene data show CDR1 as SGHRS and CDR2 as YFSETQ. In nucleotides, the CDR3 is TGCGCCAGCAGCTTAATACCCACAGATACGCAGTATTTT. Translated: CASSLIPTDTQYF.

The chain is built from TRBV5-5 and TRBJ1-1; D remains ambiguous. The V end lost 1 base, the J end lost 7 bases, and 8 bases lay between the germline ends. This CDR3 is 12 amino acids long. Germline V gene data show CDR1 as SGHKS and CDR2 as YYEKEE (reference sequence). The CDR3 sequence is CASSLFQVEAFF. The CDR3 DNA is TGTGCCAGCAGCTTGTTCCAGGTTGAAGCTTTCTTT.

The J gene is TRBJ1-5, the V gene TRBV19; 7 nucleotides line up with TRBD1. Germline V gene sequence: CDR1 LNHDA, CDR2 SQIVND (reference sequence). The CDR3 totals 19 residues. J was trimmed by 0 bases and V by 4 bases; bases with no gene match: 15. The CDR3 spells CASSTKTGYSRYSNQPQHF. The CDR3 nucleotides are TGTGCCAGTAGTACGAAGACAGGGTATAGTCGCTATAGCAATCAGCCCCAGCATTTT.

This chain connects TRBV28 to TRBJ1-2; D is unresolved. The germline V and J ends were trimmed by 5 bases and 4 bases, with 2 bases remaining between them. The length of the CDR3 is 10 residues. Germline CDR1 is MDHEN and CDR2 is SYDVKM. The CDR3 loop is CASSLYGYTF. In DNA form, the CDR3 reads TGTGCCAGCAGTCTCTATGGCTACACCTTC.

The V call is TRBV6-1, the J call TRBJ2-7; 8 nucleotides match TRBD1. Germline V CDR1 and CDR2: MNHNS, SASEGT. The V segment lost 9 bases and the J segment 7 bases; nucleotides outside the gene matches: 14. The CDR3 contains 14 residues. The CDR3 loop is CARGGTGGGREQYF. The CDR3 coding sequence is TGTGCCAGAGGAGGGACAGGAGGGGGGAGGGAGCAGTACTTC.

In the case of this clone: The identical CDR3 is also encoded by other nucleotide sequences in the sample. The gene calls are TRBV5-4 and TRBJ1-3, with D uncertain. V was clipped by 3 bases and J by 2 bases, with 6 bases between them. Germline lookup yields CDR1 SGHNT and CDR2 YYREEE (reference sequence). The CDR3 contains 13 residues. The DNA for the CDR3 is TGTGCCAGCAGCTCCCGGACTGGAAACACCATATATTTT. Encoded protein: CASSSRTGNTIYF.

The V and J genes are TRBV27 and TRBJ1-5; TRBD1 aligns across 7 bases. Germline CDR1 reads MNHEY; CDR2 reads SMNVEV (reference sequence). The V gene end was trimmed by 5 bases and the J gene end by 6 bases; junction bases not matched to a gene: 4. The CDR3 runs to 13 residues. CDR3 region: CASSNRGGQPQHF. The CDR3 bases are TGTGCCAGCAGTAACAGGGGCGGTCAGCCCCAGCATTTT.

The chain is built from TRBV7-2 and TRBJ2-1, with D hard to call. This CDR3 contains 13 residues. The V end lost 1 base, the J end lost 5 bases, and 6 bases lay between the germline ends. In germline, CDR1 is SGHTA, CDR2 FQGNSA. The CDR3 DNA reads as TGTGCCAGCAGCTTAGGCTTACACAATGAGCAGTTCTTC. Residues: CASSLGLHNEQFF.

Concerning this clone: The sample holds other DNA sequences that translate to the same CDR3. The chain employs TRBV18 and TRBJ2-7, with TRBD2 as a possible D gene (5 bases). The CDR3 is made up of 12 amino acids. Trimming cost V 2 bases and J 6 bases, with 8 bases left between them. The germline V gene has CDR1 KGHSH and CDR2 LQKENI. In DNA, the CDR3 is TGTGCCAGCTCACCAACCAGCGGCGAGCAGTACTTC. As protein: CASSPTSGEQYF.

CDR3 coding DNA: TGCAGCGTTGTGCAGGGCGGCAAAAACATTCAGTACTTC. Its translation: CSVVQGGKNIQYF. The J gene is TRBJ2-4, the V gene TRBV29-1, with D perhaps TRBD1 (5 bases). The CDR3 spans 13 residues. Looked up from germline, CDR1 is SQVTM and CDR2 is ANQGSEA. Trimming took 4 bases from V and 3 from J, leaving 10 bases between them.

This chain's CDR3 is CASSVSQGLYGYTF. CDR3 nucleotide sequence: TGTGCCAGCAGTGTTTCACAGGGGCTCTATGGCTACACCTTC. The chain couples TRBV28 to TRBJ1-2, with 7 positions matching TRBD1. This CDR3 region has 14 residues. Losses at the gene ends were 5 bases for V and 4 bases for J; bases not matched to a gene: 7. The germline V gene encodes CDR1 MDHEN and CDR2 SYDVKM.

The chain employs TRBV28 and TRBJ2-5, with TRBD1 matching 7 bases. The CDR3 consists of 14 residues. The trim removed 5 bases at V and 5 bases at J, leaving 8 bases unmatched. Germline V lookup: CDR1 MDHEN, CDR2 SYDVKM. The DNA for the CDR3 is TGTGCCAGCAGTGTAATGGGGACAGTGGAGACCCAGTACTTC. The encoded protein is CASSVMGTVETQYF.

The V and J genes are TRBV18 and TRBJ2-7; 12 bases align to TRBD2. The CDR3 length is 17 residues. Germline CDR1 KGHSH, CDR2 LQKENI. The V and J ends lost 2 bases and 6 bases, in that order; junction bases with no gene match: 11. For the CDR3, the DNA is TGTGCCAGCTCACCAAGGTTCCGCGGACTAGCGGGATCCGAGCAGTACTTC. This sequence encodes CASSPRFRGLAGSEQYF.

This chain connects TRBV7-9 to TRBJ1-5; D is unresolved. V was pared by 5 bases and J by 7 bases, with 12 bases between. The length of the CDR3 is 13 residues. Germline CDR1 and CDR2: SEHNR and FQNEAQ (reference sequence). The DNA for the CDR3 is TGTGCCAGCAGCACACGACGGGAACAGCCCCAGCATTTT. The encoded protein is CASSTRREQPQHF.

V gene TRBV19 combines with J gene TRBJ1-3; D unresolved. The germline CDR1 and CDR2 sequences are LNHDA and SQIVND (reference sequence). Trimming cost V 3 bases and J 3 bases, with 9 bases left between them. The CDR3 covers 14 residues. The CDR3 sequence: CASSMRGDGNTIYF. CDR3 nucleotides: TGTGCCAGTAGTATGAGAGGTGATGGAAACACCATATATTTT.

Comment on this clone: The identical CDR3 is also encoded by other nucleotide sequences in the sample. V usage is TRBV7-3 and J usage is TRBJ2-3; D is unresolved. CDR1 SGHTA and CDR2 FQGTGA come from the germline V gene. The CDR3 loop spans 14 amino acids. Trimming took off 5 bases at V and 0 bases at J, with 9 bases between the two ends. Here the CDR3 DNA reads TGTGCCAGCAGCCCCGGACCTAGCACAGATACGCAGTATTTT. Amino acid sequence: CASSPGPSTDTQYF. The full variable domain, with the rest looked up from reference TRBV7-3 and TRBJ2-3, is GAGVSQTPSNKVTEKGKYVELRCDPISGHTALYWYRQSLGQGPEFLIYFQGTGAADDSGLPNDRFFAVRPEGSVSTLKIQRTERGDSAVYLCASSPGPSTDTQYFGPGTRLTVL.